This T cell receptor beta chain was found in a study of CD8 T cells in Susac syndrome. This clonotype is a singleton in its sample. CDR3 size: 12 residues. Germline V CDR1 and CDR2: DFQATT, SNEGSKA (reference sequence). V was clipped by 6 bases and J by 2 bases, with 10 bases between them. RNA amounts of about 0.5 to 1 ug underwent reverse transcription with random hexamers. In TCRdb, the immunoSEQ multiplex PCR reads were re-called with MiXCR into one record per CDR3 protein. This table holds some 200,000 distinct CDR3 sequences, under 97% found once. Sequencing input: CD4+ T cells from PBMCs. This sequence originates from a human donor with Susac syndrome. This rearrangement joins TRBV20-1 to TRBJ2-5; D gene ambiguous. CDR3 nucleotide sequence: TGCAGTGCCTTTAAGGTGCAAGAGACCCAGTACTTC. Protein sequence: CSAFKVQETQYF.